Sequencing of this T cell receptor (beta chain) was carried out in a study of tumor and adjacent non-tumor tissue in lung cancer. Study-wide findings and caveats: Significantly higher TCR diversity was found in tumor than normal lung.

The V and J ends lost 3 bases and 6 bases, in that order; junction bases with no gene match: 4. The germline CDR1 and CDR2 sequences are SGHNT and YYREEE (reference sequence). This CDR3 has 14 amino acids. A modified ARM-PCR protocol with three rounds of nested PCR amplified TCRbeta. One entry per CDR3 protein, called by TCRdb with MiXCR from the multiplex PCR reads. This table holds 120,000 or so distinct CDR3 sequences, 66% found once. About this clonotype: Its antigen is not identified. A much larger clone lies one base from this, so it may be a read error.

This sample's RNA came from whole unsorted tissue. Between August and November 2014, newly diagnosed, chemotherapy-naive lung cancer patients underwent thoracic surgery in China. The sequencing input was lung tumor tissue. The chain has TRBV5-4 and TRBJ2-2, with 8 bases lining up with TRBD1. The TCR sequence derives from a young man with non-small cell lung cancer. In DNA form, the CDR3 reads TGTGCCAGCAGCTCACAGGGGGTATCCGGGGAGCTGTTTTTT. As protein: CASSSQGVSGELFF. The variable domain in full, completed from reference TRBV5-4 and TRBJ2-2, reads ETGVTQSPTHLIKTRGQQVTLRCSSQSGHNTVSWYQQALGQGPQFIFQYYREEENGRGNFPPRFSGLQFPNYSSELNVNALELDDSALYLCASSSQGVSGELFFGEGSRLTVL.